Shown below are 31 T cell receptor beta chains from a single sample sequenced in a study of OX40 agonist ivuxolimab in advanced cancers. Libraries were prepared by immunoSEQ multiplex PCR; TCRdb keeps only in-frame clonotypes and omits some of them. The sample contains tens of thousands of clones, about 90% of which appear only once. The sample consisted of CD4+ or CD8+ T cells sorted from blood, taken in a trial of the OX40 agonist ivuxolimab. These receptors were collected from an adult with an advanced solid tumor such as melanoma, head and neck, liver or kidney cancer.

The chain joins TRBV28 to TRBJ1-3, with 9 bases lining up with TRBD1. The CDR3 has 16 amino acids. Germline V gene sequence: CDR1 MDHEN, CDR2 SYDVKM. V gave up 2 bases and J gave up 2 bases; unmatched junction bases: 4. CDR3 in DNA: TGTGCCAGCAGTTTACCGGACAGGGGACCTGGAAACACCATATATTTT. As protein: CASSLPDRGPGNTIYF.

This clone was counted a single time. The chain joins TRBV9 to TRBJ1-1, with D possibly TRBD1 on 5 matching bases. The ends were cut back, 1 base at V and 1 base at J, with 14 bases in the middle. This CDR3 is 16 amino acids long. Germline assignment: CDR1 SGDLS and CDR2 YYNGEE. CDR3 nucleotide sequence: TGTGCCAGCAGCGTATATTCAGGGTTGGCGAACACTGAAGCTTTCTTT. This encodes CASSVYSGLANTEAFF. The whole variable domain, remainder taken from reference TRBV9 and TRBJ1-1, is DSGVTQTPKHLITATGQRVTLRCSPRSGDLSVYWYQQSLDQGLQFLIQYYNGEERAKGNILERFSAQQFPDLHSELNLSSLELGDSALYFCASSVYSGLANTEAFFGQGTRLTVV.

V gene TRBV7-9 combines with J gene TRBJ2-5; the match to TRBD2 covers 9 bases. Germline V gives CDR1 SEHNR, CDR2 FQNEAQ (reference sequence). V was clipped by 5 bases and J by 5 bases; unmatched bases: 18. The CDR3 spans 18 residues. The DNA for the CDR3 is TGTGCCAGCAGCCCTCCTAAAGCGGGAGGAGGCGCGGAGGAGACCCAGTACTTC. Encoded protein: CASSPPKAGGGAEETQYF.

The chain combines TRBV18 with TRBJ1-4, with a weak D call TRBD1 (5 bases). The CDR3 runs to 17 residues. Trimming shortened V by 1 base and J by 6 bases, and 18 bases separated the two germline ends. Germline V CDR1 and CDR2: KGHSH, LQKENI. The CDR3 is CASSPLLFRGIDEKLFF. The DNA of the CDR3 is TGTGCCAGCTCACCACTCCTCTTCCGGGGGATAGATGAAAAACTGTTTTTT.

This chain joins TRBV5-4 and TRBJ2-1, with 13 bases fitting TRBD2. Trimming took 0 bases from V and 5 from J; bases not matched to a gene: 2. This CDR3 comprises 16 residues. Germline values: CDR1 SGHNT, CDR2 YYREEE (reference sequence). CDR3 sequence reads: CASSLGLAGGHNEQFF. The CDR3 DNA reads TGTGCCAGCAGCTTGGGACTAGCGGGGGGCCACAATGAGCAGTTCTTC.

The chain joins TRBV2 to TRBJ1-1; D remains unclear. The V end was cut by 10 bases, the J end by 6 bases, with 9 bases between. The CDR3 length is 10 residues. In germline, CDR1 is SNHLY, CDR2 FYNNEI. The CDR3 bases are TGTGCCATCCAAGCCCCTGAAGCTTTCTTT. This gives the protein CAIQAPEAFF. Combining the CDR3 with reference TRBV2 and TRBJ1-1 gives the whole variable domain EPEVTQTPSHQVTQMGQEVILRCVPISNHLYFYWYRQILGQKVEFLVSFYNNEISEKSEIFDDQFSVERPDGSNFTLKIRSTKLEDSAMYFCAIQAPEAFFGQGTRLTVV.

The chain recombines TRBV29-1 with TRBJ2-7; 7 bases are a match to TRBD1. The trim removed 6 bases at V and 0 bases at J, leaving 5 bases unmatched. Germline V gene lookup returns CDR1 SQVTM and CDR2 ANQGSEA. The CDR3 has 13 residues. DNA of the CDR3: TGCAGCGTGGTCACAGGGGTCTCCTACGAGCAGTACTTC. The encoded protein is CSVVTGVSYEQYF.

Here the CDR3 reads CASRWGGPNTEAFF. CDR3 DNA sequence: TGCGCCAGCCGATGGGGGGGACCGAACACTGAAGCTTTCTTT. This rearrangement joins TRBV5-1 to TRBJ1-1; possibly TRBD1 for D (5 bases). Germline V gene lookup returns CDR1 SGHRS and CDR2 YFSETQ. V gave up 7 bases and J gave up 1 base, with 14 bases separating them. This CDR3 is built from 14 residues.

For this clone: The junction shows a germline mismatch at one end, possibly a read error. The rearrangement links TRBV7-7 to TRBJ2-1; a possible D gene is TRBD2 (5 bases). This CDR3 contains 16 residues. Germline V lookup: CDR1 SSHAT, CDR2 FNYEAQ (reference sequence). CDR3 DNA sequence: TGTGCTAGCAGCTTAGGGCTGAGGGAGTTGTCCAATGAGCAGTTCTTC. This codes for CASSLGLRELSNEQFF.

This chain links TRBV4-3 with TRBJ2-3; the D gene is possibly TRBD1 (6 bases). The length of the CDR3 is 15 residues. CDR1 and CDR2 (germline): LGHNA, YSLEER. The V end was cut by 4 bases, the J end by 0 bases, with 11 bases between. In DNA, the CDR3 is TGCGCCAGCAGCCGTACAGGGCCAAGCACAGATACGCAGTATTTT. It is translated as CASSRTGPSTDTQYF.

CDR3 amino acids: CASSQGGLETQYF. CDR3 nucleotide sequence: TGTGCCAGCAGCCAAGGGGGGTTAGAGACCCAGTACTTC. The chain has TRBV9 and TRBJ2-5, with D possibly being TRBD1 or TRBD2 (6 bases each). Germline V lookup: CDR1 SGDLS, CDR2 YYNGEE. V lost 4 bases, J lost 4 bases, and 11 bases lay in between. The length of the CDR3 is 13 residues.

The chain links TRBV9 to TRBJ2-1; D is unclear. Germline V gene lookup returns CDR1 SGDLS and CDR2 YYNGEE. The ends were cut back, 2 bases at V and 9 bases at J, with 12 bases in the middle. The length of the CDR3 is 13 residues. CDR3 nucleotide sequence: TGTGCCAGCAGCGTGAAAGCCGCCTCTGAGCAGTTCTTC. Residues: CASSVKAASEQFF.

The chain carries TRBV19 and TRBJ2-1, with D perhaps TRBD1 or TRBD2 (5 bases each). From germline, CDR1 is LNHDA and CDR2 SQIVND (reference sequence). V was trimmed by 1 base and J by 5 bases, leaving 6 bases between them. This CDR3 contains 13 residues. CDR3 in DNA: TGTGCCAGTAGTATAGGGGGGAACAATGAGCAGTTCTTC. The encoded protein is CASSIGGNNEQFF. Complete variable domain (other parts from reference TRBV19 and TRBJ2-1): DGGITQSPKYLFRKEGQNVTLSCEQNLNHDAMYWYRQDPGQGLRLIYYSQIVNDFQKGDIAEGYSVSREKKESFPLTVTSAQKNPTAFYLCASSIGGNNEQFFGPGTRLTVL.

This chain uses TRBV5-1 with TRBJ1-6, with D hard to call. Germline CDR1 reads SGHRS; CDR2 reads YFSETQ. This CDR3 is 17 amino acids long. The germline V and J ends were trimmed by 3 bases and 0 bases, with 13 bases remaining between them. Here the CDR3 DNA reads TGCGCCAGCAGCTGGGCCCGGGATTCCTCCTATAATTCACCCCTCCACTTT. This gives the protein CASSWARDSSYNSPLHF.

For the CDR3, the DNA is TGCACCATCATCATCCTCTTTACCGCAGGCAGGTGGACCGGGGAGCTGTTTTTT. Its translation is CTIIILFTAGRWTGELFF. The V call is TRBV1, the J call TRBJ2-2; the table calls TRBD1, which could not be checked here. TRBV1 is described as a pseudogene. The CDR3 is 18 residues long.

V usage is TRBV5-6 and J usage is TRBJ2-5, with 9 nucleotides matching TRBD1. The CDR3 contains 17 residues. V trimming: 1 base; J trimming: 1 base; junction bases outside the gene matches: 8. In germline, CDR1 is SGHDT, CDR2 YYEEEE. Written as DNA, the CDR3 is TGTGCCAGCAGCTTGCCAACGGGACAGGGCCCCCAAGAGACCCAGTACTTC. As protein: CASSLPTGQGPQETQYF.

As to this clone: Different DNA sequences within this sample yield the same CDR3. This chain links TRBV9 with TRBJ2-1; 9 bases are a match to TRBD2. CDR1 is SGDLS, CDR2 YYNGEE, per germline. This CDR3 contains 16 residues. Trimming removed 0 bases from V and 6 bases from J; junction bases left unmatched: 7. The chain's CDR3 is CASSVAGGRGGNEQFF. The CDR3 coding sequence is TGTGCCAGCAGCGTAGCCGGTGGGCGGGGGGGCAATGAGCAGTTCTTC. Filled out from reference TRBV9 and TRBJ2-1, the complete variable domain reads DSGVTQTPKHLITATGQRVTLRCSPRSGDLSVYWYQQSLDQGLQFLIQYYNGEERAKGNILERFSAQQFPDLHSELNLSSLELGDSALYFCASSVAGGRGGNEQFFGPGTRLTVL.

This rearrangement joins TRBV27 to TRBJ1-2, with a tentative D call TRBD1 (6 bases). Germline CDR1 reads MNHEY; CDR2 reads SMNVEV (reference sequence). The germline V and J ends were trimmed by 4 bases and 0 bases, with 24 bases remaining between them. The CDR3 sequence is 19 residues long. CDR3 in amino acids: CASSSLTGTFPKANYGYTF. DNA for the CDR3: TGTGCCAGCAGTTCCCTAACCGGGACATTCCCCAAAGCTAACTATGGCTACACCTTC.

This chain links TRBV11-3 with TRBJ2-3; 9 bases map to TRBD2. The CDR3 is 15 amino acids. The germline CDR1 and CDR2 sequences are SGHNT and YENEEA. Germline trimming cut 1 base from V and 5 bases from J; bases unmatched to any gene: 4. The CDR3 here is CASSLGAGGLDTQYF. The CDR3 region has the DNA TGTGCCAGCAGCTTAGGAGCGGGGGGCCTAGATACGCAGTATTTT.

The chain recombines TRBV9 with TRBJ2-3; D gene ambiguous. The CDR3 is 12 amino acids. Trimming cost V 5 bases and J 6 bases, with 10 bases left between them. Germline V CDR1 and CDR2: SGDLS, YYNGEE. Here the CDR3 reads CASSGDGDTQYF. CDR3 bases: TGTGCCAGCAGTGGCGATGGGGATACGCAGTATTTT.

This clone was detected a few times. The chain employs TRBV5-8 and TRBJ2-3, with 8 positions matching TRBD1. CDR3 length: 17 amino acids. Germline CDR1 is SGHTS and CDR2 is YDEGEE. V lost 0 bases, J lost 0 bases, and 6 bases stayed unmatched. The CDR3 DNA reads TGTGCCAGCAGCTTGGTCTCAGGGGGCGGTAGCACAGATACGCAGTATTTT. Translation: CASSLVSGGGSTDTQYF.

V is TRBV4-3 and J is TRBJ1-1; D unclear. Per germline, CDR1 LGHNA and CDR2 YSLEER. The CDR3 runs 11 residues. Trimming left V 5 bases short and J 0 bases short, with 1 base between. The CDR3 DNA is TGCGCCAGCAGCATGAACACTGAAGCTTTCTTT. It codes for CASSMNTEAFF.

J is TRBJ2-3 and V is TRBV11-2, with 7 bases fitting TRBD2. The CDR3 spans 16 residues. The germline gives CDR1 SGHAT, CDR2 FQNNGV. V lost 5 bases, J lost 8 bases, and 16 bases stayed unmatched. The CDR3 sequence: CASSPQGDYNSATQYF. CDR3 sequence (DNA): TGTGCCAGCAGCCCCCAAGGGGACTATAACTCGGCTACGCAGTATTTT.

With respect to this clone: The same CDR3 is also encoded by other DNA sequences in this sample. The chain couples TRBV7-3 to TRBJ2-1; D not resolved. The CDR3 totals 11 residues. Germline CDR1 SGHTA, CDR2 FQGTGA. V lost 5 bases and J 6 bases, leaving 5 bases between the germline ends. The CDR3 DNA sequence: TGTGCCAGCAGCCTGGGCAATGAGCAGTTCTTC. This translates into CASSLGNEQFF.

The chain combines TRBV6-5 with TRBJ2-1; tentatively, D is TRBD2 (5 bases). The CDR3 consists of 13 residues. Germline V gene data show CDR1 as MNHEY and CDR2 as SVGAGI. V lost 6 bases to trimming and J lost 10 bases, with 16 bases between them. The CDR3 region is CASRSGLRTEQFF. CDR3 DNA: TGTGCCAGCAGATCCGGACTTCGCACAGAGCAGTTCTTC.

The V and J genes are TRBV2 and TRBJ2-1; 13 bases are a match to TRBD2. The CDR3 extends over 16 amino acids. The V gene end was trimmed by 4 bases and the J gene end by 0 bases; junction bases not matched to a gene: 0. From germline, CDR1 is SNHLY and CDR2 FYNNEI. CDR3 sequence reads: CASSGTSGSSYNEQFF. CDR3 bases: TGTGCCAGCAGTGGGACTAGCGGGAGCTCCTACAATGAGCAGTTCTTC.

The chain links TRBV5-6 to TRBJ2-7; no reliable D call. The V gene lost 0 bases and the J gene lost 6 bases, with 7 bases spanning the gap. Germline-derived CDR1 and CDR2 are SGHDT and YYEEEE. The CDR3 is 12 amino acids. The CDR3 region is CASSLGGREQYF. CDR3 nucleotide sequence: TGTGCCAGCAGCTTGGGCGGACGCGAGCAGTACTTC. Combining the CDR3 with reference TRBV5-6 and TRBJ2-7 gives the whole variable domain DAGVTQSPTHLIKTRGQQVTLRCSPKSGHDTVSWYQQALGQGPQFIFQYYEEEERQRGNFPDRFSGHQFPNYSSELNVNALLLGDSALYLCASSLGGREQYFGPGTRLTVT.

V is TRBV10-2 and J is TRBJ2-2; no firm D call. V shed 0 bases and J shed 8 bases, with 10 bases lying between them. The CDR3 consists of 14 residues. Looked up from germline, CDR1 is WSHSY and CDR2 is SAAADI. CDR3 sequence (DNA): TGCGCCAGCAGTGAGTCATCCCCTCTGGGGGAGCTGTTTTTT. Protein product: CASSESSPLGELFF.

The genes are TRBV28 and TRBJ1-4; TRBD1 might be the D (5 bases). Germline lookup yields CDR1 MDHEN and CDR2 SYDVKM. Trimming removed 6 bases from V and 8 bases from J, with 10 bases in between. This CDR3 spans 12 amino acids. CDR3 sequence: CASSHGGEKLFF. Written as DNA, the CDR3 is TGTGCCAGCAGCCACGGGGGGGAAAAACTGTTTTTT.

This chain joins TRBV13 and TRBJ1-6, with unresolved D. Germline CDR1 and CDR2: PRHDT and FYEKMQ (reference sequence). The CDR3 spans 15 residues. Between the trimmed V and J ends, which lost 1 base and 5 bases, there was a span of 9 bases. The CDR3 spells CASSLDRLNNSPLHF. The DNA for the CDR3 is TGTGCCAGCAGCTTAGATCGGCTGAATAATTCACCCCTCCACTTT.

The J gene is TRBJ2-1, the V gene TRBV9; TRBD2 agrees at 10 bases. The CDR3 covers 15 residues. Germline V gene sequence: CDR1 SGDLS, CDR2 YYNGEE. V lost 1 base, J lost 10 bases, and 8 bases stayed unmatched. CDR3 sequence (DNA): TGTGCCAGCAGCGTACTAGCGGGAGAAGTAGGCGAGCAGTTCTTC. Encoded protein: CASSVLAGEVGEQFF.